The following is a T cell receptor beta chain sequence with its context. Sequence at one end of the junction differs from germline and may be a read error. Other DNA sequences in this sample translate to the same CDR3. PCR amplification relied on 60 Vbeta primers (plus 13 Jbeta primers). Method: immunoSEQ multiplex PCR; TCRdb's copy keeps in-frame clones and lacks some. The sample shows some 160,000 clones, 79% of them seen only once. CDR3 length: 15 amino acids. In germline, CDR1 is SGHRS, CDR2 YFSETQ. The sample comes from a study of cytomegalovirus exposure and HLA in healthy donors. The sequencing sample was made of PBMCs. V and J are TRBV5-1 and TRBJ1-1, with 8 positions matching TRBD1. This receptor was taken from a woman aged 40 to 50 in good health and CMV-seronegative. CDR3 region: CASSLSGGMNTEAFF. The CDR3 DNA follows: TGCGCCAGCAGCCTCTCAGGGGGCATGAACACCGAAGCTTTCTTT.